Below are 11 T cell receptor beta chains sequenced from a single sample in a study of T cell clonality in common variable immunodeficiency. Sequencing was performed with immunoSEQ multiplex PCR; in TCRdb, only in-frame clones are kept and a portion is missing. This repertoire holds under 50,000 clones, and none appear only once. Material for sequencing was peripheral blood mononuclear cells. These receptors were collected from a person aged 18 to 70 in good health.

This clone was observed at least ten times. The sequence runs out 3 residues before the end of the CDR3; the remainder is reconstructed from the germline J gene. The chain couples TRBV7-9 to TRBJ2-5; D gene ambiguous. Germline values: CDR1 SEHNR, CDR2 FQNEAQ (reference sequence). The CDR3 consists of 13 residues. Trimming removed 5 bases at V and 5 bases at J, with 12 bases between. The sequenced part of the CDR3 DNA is TGTGCCAGCAGCCCGACAAGTAGGGAGACC. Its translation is CASSPTSRET. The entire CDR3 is CASSPTSRETQYF.

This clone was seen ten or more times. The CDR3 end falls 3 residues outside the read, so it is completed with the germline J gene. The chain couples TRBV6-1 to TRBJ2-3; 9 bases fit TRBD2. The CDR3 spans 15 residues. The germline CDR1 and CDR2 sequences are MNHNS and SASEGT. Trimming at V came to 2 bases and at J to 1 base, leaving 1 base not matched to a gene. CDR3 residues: CASSEIAGGTDTQYF. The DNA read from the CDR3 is TGTGCCAGCAGTGAAATAGCGGGGGGCACAGATACG.

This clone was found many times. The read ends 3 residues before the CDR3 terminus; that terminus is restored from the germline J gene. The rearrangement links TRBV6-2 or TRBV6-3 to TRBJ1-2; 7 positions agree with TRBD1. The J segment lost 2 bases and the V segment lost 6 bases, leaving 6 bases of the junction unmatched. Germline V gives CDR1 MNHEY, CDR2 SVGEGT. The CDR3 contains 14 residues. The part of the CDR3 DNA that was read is TGTGCCAGCAGCTACAGGGGTGGAAACTATGGC. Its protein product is CASSYRGGNYG. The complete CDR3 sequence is CASSYRGGNYGYTF.

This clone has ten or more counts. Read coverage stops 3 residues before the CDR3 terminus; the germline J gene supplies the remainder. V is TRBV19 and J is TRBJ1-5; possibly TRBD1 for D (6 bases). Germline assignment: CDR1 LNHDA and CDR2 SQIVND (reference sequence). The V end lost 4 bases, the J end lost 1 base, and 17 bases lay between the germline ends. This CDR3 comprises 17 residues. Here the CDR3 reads CASSTRRDKLSNQPQHF. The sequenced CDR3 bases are TGTGCCAGTAGTACCCGCCGGGACAAATTAAGCAATCAGCCC.

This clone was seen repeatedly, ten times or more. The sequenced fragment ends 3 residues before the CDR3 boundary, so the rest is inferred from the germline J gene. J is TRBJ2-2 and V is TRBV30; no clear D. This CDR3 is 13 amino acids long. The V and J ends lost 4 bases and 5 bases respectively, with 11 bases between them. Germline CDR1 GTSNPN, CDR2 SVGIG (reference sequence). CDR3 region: CAWNKQLTGELFF. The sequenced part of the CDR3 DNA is TGTGCCTGGAACAAACAGCTGACCGGGGAG.

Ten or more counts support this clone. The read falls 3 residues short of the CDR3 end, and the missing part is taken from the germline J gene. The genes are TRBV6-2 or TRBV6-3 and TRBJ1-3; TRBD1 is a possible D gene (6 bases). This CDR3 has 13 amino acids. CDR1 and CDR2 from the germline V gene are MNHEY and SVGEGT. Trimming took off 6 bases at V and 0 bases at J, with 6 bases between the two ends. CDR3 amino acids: CASRDSSGNTIYF. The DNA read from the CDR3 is TGTGCCAGCAGGGACAGCTCTGGAAACACC.

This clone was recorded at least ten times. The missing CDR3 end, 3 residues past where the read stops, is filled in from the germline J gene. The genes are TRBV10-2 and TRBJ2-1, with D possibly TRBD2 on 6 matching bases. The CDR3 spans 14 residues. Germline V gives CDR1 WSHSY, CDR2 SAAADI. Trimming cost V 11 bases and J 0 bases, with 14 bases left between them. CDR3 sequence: CAVAWGDSYNEQFF. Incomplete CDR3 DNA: TGCGCCGTCGCTTGGGGGGACTCCTACAATGAG.

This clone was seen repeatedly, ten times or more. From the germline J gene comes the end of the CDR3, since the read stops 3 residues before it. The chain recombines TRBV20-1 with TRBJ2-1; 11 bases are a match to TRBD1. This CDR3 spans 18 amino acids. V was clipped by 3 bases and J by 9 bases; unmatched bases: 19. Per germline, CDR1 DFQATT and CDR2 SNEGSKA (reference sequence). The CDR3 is CSARGGAEDRGLLVEQFF. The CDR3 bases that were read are TGCAGTGCTAGGGGGGGGGCGGAGGACAGGGGGCTTTTAGTTGAG.

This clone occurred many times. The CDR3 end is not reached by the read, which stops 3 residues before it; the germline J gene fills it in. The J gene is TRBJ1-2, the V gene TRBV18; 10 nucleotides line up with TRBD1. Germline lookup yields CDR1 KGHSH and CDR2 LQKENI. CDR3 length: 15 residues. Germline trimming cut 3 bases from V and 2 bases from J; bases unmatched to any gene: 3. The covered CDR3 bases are TGTGCCAGCTCACCGGACAGGGGGGCAAACTATGGC. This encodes CASSPDRGANYG. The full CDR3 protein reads CASSPDRGANYGYTF.

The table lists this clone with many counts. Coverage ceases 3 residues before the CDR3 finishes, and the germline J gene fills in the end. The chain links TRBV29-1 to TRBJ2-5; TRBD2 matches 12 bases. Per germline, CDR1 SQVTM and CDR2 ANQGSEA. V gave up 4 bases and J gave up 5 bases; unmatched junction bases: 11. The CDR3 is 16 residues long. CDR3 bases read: TGCAGCGTTGGAGTTCTAGCGGGGGGGCCGGGTGAGACC. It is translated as CSVGVLAGGPGET. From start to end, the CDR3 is CSVGVLAGGPGETQYF.

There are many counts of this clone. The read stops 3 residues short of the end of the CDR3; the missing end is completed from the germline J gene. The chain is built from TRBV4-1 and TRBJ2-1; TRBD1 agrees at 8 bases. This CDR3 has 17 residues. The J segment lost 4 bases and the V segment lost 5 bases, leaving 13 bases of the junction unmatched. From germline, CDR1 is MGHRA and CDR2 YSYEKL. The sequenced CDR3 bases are TGCGCCAGCAGCGAGGAGGGGACAGGTCAAATATACAATGAG. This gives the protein CASSEEGTGQIYNE. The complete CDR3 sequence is CASSEEGTGQIYNEQFF.